This T cell receptor beta chain comes out of a study of T cell changes during pregnancy in multiple sclerosis (dated by TCRdb to the late 2010s). General notes on the study: Changes in the T cell repertoire over the course of pregnancy were examined in this study in women with multiple sclerosis.

On this clone: Its antigen is still unknown. Qualities for individual bases were not recorded, and no much larger clone is one base off.

V is cut back by 3 bases and J by 6 bases, with 7 bases in the junction unmatched. Including cysteine and phenylalanine, the CDR3 has 15 amino acids. The read is trimmed to its CDR3 DNA, 45 bases read in frame from base 1. As encoded in the germline V gene (reference sequence), CDR1 is MNHEY while CDR2 is SMNVEV. The library was obtained by the immunoSEQ multiplex PCR assay. TCRdb provides this immuneACCESS table in a form limited to in-frame rearrangements. Some clones are lacking; in checked studies, under half of them reflect an unresolved V gene, and why the rest are absent is not known. For this sample there are 75,000 to 95,000 clones; over 85% appear just once. Clones ranked in the top ten supply less than 0.15% of the sample.

Sequencing used CD4+ T cells from peripheral blood mononuclear cells, obtained after pregnancy. The rearranged chain carries TRBV27 and TRBJ2-3, with 9 bases aligning to TRBD2. This sequence originates from a female donor with multiple sclerosis, enrolled in a pregnancy study. CDR3 sequence: CASSFAGGPGDTQYF. The sequenced DNA: TGTGCCAGCAGTTTCGCGGGAGGGCCGGGGGATACGCAGTATTTT.